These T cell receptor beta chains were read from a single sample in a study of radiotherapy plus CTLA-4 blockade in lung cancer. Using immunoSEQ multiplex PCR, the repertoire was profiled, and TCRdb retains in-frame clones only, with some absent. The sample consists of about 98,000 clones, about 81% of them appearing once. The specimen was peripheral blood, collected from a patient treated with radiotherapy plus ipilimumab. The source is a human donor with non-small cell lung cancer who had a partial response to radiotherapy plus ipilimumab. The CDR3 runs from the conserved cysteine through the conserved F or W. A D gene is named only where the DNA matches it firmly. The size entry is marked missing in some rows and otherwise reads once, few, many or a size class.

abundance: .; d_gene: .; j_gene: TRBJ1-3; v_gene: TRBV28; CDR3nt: TGTGCCAGCAGTTTCGGCGTCGTCGGGGGCTCTGGAAACACCATATATTTT; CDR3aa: CASSFGVVGGSGNTIYF
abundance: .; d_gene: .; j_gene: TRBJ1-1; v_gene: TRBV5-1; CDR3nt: TGCGCCAGCAGCTTGGGCATTGGGGGCAACACTGAAGCTTTCTTT; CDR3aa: CASSLGIGGNTEAFF
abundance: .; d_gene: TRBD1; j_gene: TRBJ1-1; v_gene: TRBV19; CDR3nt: TGTGCCAGTAGTTTACAGGGGATGAACACTGAAGCTTTCTTT; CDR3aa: CASSLQGMNTEAFF
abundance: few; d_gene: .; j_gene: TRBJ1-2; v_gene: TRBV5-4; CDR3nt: TGTGCCAGCAGCGTACGACAGAGCTATGGCTACACCTTC; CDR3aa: CASSVRQSYGYTF
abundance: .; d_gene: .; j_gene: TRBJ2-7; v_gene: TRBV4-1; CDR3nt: TGCGCCAGCAGACAAACTCTGCGAGGCGGGGAGGAGCAGTACTTC; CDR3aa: CASRQTLRGGEEQYF
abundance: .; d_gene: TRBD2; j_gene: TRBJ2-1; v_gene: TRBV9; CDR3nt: TGTGCCAGCAGCCGGGGGACTAGCGAATACAATGAGCAGTTCTTC; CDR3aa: CASSRGTSEYNEQFF
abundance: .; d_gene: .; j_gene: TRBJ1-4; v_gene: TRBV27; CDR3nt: TGTGCCAGCAGTTCCCTCGGTAGAGCTAATGAAAAACTGTTTTTT; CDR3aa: CASSSLGRANEKLFF
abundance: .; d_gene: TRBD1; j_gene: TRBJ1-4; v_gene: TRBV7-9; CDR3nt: TGTGCCAGCAGCTCTTCGGACAGGGGGGGAAAACTGTTTTTT; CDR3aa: CASSSSDRGGKLFF
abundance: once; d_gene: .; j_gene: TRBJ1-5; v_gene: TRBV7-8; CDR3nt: TGTGCCAGCAGCTTACGAGTCCAACTCGAGTATCAGCCCCAGCATTTT; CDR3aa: CASSLRVQLEYQPQHF
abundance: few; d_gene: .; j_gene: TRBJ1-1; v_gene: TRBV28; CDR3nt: TGTGCCAGCAGACCGACAGGAACTGAAGCTTTCTTT; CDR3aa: CASRPTGTEAFF
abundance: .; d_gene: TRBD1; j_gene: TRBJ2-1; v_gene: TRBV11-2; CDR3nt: TGTGCCAGCAGCTTACTTCCGGGACAGGGTCCCAATGAGCAGTTCTTC; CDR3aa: CASSLLPGQGPNEQFF
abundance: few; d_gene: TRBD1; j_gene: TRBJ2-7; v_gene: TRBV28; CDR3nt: TGTGCCAGCATCTCCGCGGGAAAGTCCGGACAGGGTTCGCACGAGCAGTACTTC; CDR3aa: CASISAGKSGQGSHEQYF
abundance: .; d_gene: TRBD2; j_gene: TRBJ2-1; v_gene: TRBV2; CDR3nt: TGTGCCAGCAGTTGGACTAGCGGGGGGAATGAGCAGTTCTTC; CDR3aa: CASSWTSGGNEQFF
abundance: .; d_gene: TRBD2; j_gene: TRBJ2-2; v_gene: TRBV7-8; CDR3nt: TGTGCCAGCATAAAGGACCTAGCGGGGGGCACCGGGGAGCTGTTTTTT; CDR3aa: CASIKDLAGGTGELFF
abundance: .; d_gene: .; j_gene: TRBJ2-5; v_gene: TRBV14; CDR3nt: TGTGCCAGCAGCCACGGGATATCGGAAGAGACCCAGTACTTC; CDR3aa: CASSHGISEETQYF
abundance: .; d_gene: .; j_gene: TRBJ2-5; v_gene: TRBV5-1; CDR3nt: TGCGCCAGCAGCGACTACCTTGGGGTACGAGGGACCCAGTACTTC; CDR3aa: CASSDYLGVRGTQYF
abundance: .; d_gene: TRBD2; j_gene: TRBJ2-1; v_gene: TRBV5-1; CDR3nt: TGCGCCAGCAGCTTGGGGACTAGCGGGAGGGCCACTTCCTACAATGAGCAGTTCTTC; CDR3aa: CASSLGTSGRATSYNEQFF
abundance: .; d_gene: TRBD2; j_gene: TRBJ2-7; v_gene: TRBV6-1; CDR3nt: TGTGCCAGCACCCGACTAGCGGGCAGCCTTTACGAGCAGTACTTC; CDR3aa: CASTRLAGSLYEQYF
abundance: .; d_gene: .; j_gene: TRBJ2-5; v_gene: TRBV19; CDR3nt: TGTGCCAGTAGTAGCGACGGGTGGGAGACCCAGTACTTC; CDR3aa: CASSSDGWETQYF
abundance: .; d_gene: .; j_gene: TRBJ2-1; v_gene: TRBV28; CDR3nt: TGTGCCAGCACCACTCTAGCGTCTTACAATGAGCAGTTCTTC; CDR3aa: CASTTLASYNEQFF
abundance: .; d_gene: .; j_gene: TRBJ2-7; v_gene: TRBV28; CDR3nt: TGTGCCAGCAGTGAGGGACTTTCTGTCTACGAGCAGTACTTC; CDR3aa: CASSEGLSVYEQYF
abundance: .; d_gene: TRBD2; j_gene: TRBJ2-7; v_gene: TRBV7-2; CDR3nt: TGTGCCAGCAGCTTAGCCCATGGGAGCGGGGGGGGCCCCTACGAGCAGTACTTC; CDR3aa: CASSLAHGSGGGPYEQYF
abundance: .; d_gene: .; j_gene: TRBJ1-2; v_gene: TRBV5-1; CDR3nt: TGCGCCAGCAGCTTGGAATATGGGGGAGGAGGCTACACCTTC; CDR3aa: CASSLEYGGGGYTF
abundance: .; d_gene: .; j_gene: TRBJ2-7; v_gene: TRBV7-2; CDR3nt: TGTGCCAGCAGCTCAAGGGGCGGCTACGAGCAGTACTTC; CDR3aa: CASSSRGGYEQYF
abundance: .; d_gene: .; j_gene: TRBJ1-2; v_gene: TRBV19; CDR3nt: TGTGCCAGTGCCGCCTCCTGGGGGCGAGGCTACACCTTC; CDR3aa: CASAASWGRGYTF
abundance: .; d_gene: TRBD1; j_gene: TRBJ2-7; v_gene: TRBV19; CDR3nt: TGTGCCAGTAGTATCAGTACAGGGGGAGTCTACGAGCAGTACTTC; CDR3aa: CASSISTGGVYEQYF
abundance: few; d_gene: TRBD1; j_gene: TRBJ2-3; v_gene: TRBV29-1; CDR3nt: TGCAGCGTGGAGGGACAGGGGGTAGTAGATACGCAGTATTTT; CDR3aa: CSVEGQGVVDTQYF
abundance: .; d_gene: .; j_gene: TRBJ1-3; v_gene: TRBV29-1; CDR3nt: TGCAGCGTTGAAAACAGGGTTAATGGAAACACCATATATTTT; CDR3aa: CSVENRVNGNTIYF
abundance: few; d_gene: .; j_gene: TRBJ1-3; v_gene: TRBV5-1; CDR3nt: TGCGCCAGCAGCTCGTCTACCACGGTCGGAAACACCATATATTTT; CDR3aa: CASSSSTTVGNTIYF
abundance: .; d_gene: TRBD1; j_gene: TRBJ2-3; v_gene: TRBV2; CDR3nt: TGTGCCAGCAGTGCGGACAGGGTATTAATCGGAGTCACAGATACGCAGTATTTT; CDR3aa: CASSADRVLIGVTDTQYF
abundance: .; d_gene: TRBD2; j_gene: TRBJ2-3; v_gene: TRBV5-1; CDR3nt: TGCGCCAGCAGCTTGGCTAGCGGGAGCTCAGATACGCAGTATTTT; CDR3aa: CASSLASGSSDTQYF
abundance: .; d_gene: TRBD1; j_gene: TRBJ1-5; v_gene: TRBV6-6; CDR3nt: TGTGCCAGCAGTTACAGCCAGGGGGCCTATCAGCCCCAGCATTTT; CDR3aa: CASSYSQGAYQPQHF
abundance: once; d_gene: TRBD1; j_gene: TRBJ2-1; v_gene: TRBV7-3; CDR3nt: TGTGCCAGCAGCTCAGGGACAGGGGAGAATGAGCAGTTCTTC; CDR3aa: CASSSGTGENEQFF
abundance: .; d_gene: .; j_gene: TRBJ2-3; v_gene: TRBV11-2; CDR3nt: TGTGCCAGCAGCTTAGATCGAAGCGGCGGTGGGACAGATACGCAGTATTTT; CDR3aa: CASSLDRSGGGTDTQYF
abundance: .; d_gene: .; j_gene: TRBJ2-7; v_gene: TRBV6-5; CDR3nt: TGTGCCAGCAGTTACTCTTCACTGTACTCCTACGAGCAGTACTTC; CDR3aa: CASSYSSLYSYEQYF
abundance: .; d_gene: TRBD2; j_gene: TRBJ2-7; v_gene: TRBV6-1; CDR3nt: TGTGCCAGCGCCCTTGCGGGAGCGGGATCCTACGAGCAGTACTTC; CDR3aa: CASALAGAGSYEQYF
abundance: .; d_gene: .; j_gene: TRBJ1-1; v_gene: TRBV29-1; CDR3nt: TGCAGCGCAGAGGGGGTGCAGAACACTGAAGCTTTCTTT; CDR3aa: CSAEGVQNTEAFF
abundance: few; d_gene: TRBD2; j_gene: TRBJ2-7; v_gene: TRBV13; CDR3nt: TGTGCCAGCAGCCGACGGGGGACTAGCGGGATTGAGCAGTACTTC; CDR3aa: CASSRRGTSGIEQYF
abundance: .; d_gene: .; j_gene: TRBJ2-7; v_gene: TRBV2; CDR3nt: TGTGCCAGCAGTGTTCCGTTAACCTACGAGCAGTACTTC; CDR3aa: CASSVPLTYEQYF
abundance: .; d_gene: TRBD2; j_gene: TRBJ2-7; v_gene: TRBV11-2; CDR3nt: TGTGCCAGCAGCTTAGCCGCGGGGACTAGCGGGACCCACAAGTACTTC; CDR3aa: CASSLAAGTSGTHKYF
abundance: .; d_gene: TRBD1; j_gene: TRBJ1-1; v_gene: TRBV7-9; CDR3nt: TGTGCCAGCAGCCCCTTATTCGGGGACAGAAAAATGAACACTGAAGCTTTCTTT; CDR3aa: CASSPLFGDRKMNTEAFF
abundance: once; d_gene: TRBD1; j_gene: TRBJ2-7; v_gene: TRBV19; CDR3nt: TGTGCCAGTAGTCACCGGGACAGGGGCTCCATTTCCTACGAGCAGTACTTC; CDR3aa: CASSHRDRGSISYEQYF
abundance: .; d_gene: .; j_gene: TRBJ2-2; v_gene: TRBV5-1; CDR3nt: TGCGCCAGCAGTCCCATGGTGGGGCCCGGGGAGCTGTTTTTT; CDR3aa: CASSPMVGPGELFF
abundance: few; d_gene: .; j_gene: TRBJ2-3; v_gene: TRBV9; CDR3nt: TGTGCCAGCAGTGGCCAGGGTCTAAGGGAAATAGATACGCAGTATTTT; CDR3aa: CASSGQGLREIDTQYF
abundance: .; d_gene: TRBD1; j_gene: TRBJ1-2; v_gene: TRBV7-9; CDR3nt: TGTGCCAGCAGCCGACAGGGGGCGGACTATGGCTACACCTTC; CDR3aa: CASSRQGADYGYTF
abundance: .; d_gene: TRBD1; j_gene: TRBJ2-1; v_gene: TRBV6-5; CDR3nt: TGTGCCAGCAGTGCCGGTGAACAGGGGAATGAGCAGTTCTTC; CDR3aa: CASSAGEQGNEQFF
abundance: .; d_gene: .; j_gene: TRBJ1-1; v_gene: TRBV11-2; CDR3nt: TGTGCCAGCAGCTGGCGGCCGAACACTGAAGCTTTCTTT; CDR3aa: CASSWRPNTEAFF
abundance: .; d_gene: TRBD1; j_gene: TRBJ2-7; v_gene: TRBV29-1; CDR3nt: TGCAGCGTTCCGACAGGGGGTAACGAGCAGTACTTC; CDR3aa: CSVPTGGNEQYF
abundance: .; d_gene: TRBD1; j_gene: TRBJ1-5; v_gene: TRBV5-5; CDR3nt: TGTGCCAGCAGCTTATGGGGACAGTACAATCAGCCCCAGCATTTT; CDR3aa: CASSLWGQYNQPQHF
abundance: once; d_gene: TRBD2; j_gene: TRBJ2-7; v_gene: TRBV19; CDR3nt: TGTGCCAGTAGTAGTAGGGCGGGGGGAATCTACGAGCAGTACTTC; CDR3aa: CASSSRAGGIYEQYF
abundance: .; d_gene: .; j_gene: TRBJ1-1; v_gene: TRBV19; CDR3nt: TGTGCCAGTAACTTTGAGGGTTGGACTGAAGCTTTCTTT; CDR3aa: CASNFEGWTEAFF
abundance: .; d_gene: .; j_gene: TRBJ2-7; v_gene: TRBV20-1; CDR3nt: TGCAGTGCTACGACTGGGAGAGAGCAGTACTTC; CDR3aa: CSATTGREQYF
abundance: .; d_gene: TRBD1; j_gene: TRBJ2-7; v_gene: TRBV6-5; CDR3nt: TGTGCCAGCAGTCGAGAAGCAGGGGGCTACGAGCAGTACTTC; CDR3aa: CASSREAGGYEQYF
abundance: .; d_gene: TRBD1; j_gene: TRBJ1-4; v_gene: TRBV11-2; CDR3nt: TGTGCCAGCAGCTTAGGGGTCAGGGGGCTATCTGAAAAACTGTTTTTT; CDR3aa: CASSLGVRGLSEKLFF
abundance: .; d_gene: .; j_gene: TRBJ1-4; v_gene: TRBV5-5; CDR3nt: TGTGCCAGCAGCTTGGGTCAGGCTACGATTGAAAAACTGTTTTTT; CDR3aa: CASSLGQATIEKLFF
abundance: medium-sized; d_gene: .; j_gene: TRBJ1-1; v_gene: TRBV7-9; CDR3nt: TGTGCCAGCAGCCCTGAGAAGAACACTGAAGCTTTCTTT; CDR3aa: CASSPEKNTEAFF
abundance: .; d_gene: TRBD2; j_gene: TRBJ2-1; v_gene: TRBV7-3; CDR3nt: TGTGCCAGCAGCTTAGGTGTCGGGAGGCTCAGCGATGAGCAGTTCTTC; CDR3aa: CASSLGVGRLSDEQFF